This TCR beta chain appears in the sequencing data of a study of blood T cell repertoires in COVID-19. The wider study: The study drew acute and convalescent COVID-19 samples from the United States, Italy and Spain. PBMCs, B-cell-depleted T cells, or T cells provided the cDNA or gDNA that made up the material.

This CDR3 contains 15 residues. V shed 6 bases, J shed 7 bases, and the junction held 5 bases outside the gene matches. Germline-derived CDR1 and CDR2 are SGHRS and YFSETQ. Original methodology: Scientists estimated how many nucleated cells there were by amplifying reference gene primers. Measured with immunoSEQ multiplex PCR; TCRdb has only the in-frame clones, and not every one. V and J calls and clone size come straight from that table; D and trimming were deduced from the DNA. This sample carries a few hundred thousand clones, approximately 78% of them seen once, and the ten largest clones take 8% to 13%.

The material sequenced was peripheral blood. The V gene is TRBV5-1, the J gene TRBJ1-6, with TRBD1 matching 12 bases. The clonotype was recovered from a woman aged 80 or older with acute or convalescent COVID-19. The DNA for the CDR3 is TGCGCCAGCACCACGGGACAGGGGGCGAATTCACCCCTCCACTTT. Translating it yields CASTTGQGANSPLHF.